A single sample is the source of the 11 T cell receptor beta chains below, sequenced in a study. Adaptor-ligated barcode primers were used to amplify TRBV12-4/TRBJ1-2 clonotypes. One entry per CDR3 protein, called by TCRdb with MiXCR from the multiplex PCR reads. The sample gives 750 to 850 distinct CDR3 sequences, about 3.4% of which show up once; 25% to 35% is in the top ten. The material sequenced was naive CD4+ T cells sorted from blood. Subset: naive CD4+ T cells, CD4+CD45RA+CD25-. All receptors come from a female donor with breast cancer.

This clonotype qualifies as medium-sized. The rearrangement joins TRBV12-3 or TRBV12-4 to TRBJ1-2; 7 bases agree with TRBD1. Trimming removed 6 bases from V and 5 bases from J; junction bases left unmatched: 9. The CDR3 is 14 amino acids. CDR3 protein: CASSQSGTEYGYTF. In DNA form, the CDR3 reads TGTGCCAGCAGCCAATCCGGGACAGAGTATGGCTACACCTTC.

By share, this clonotype ranks as large. The J gene is TRBJ1-2, the V gene TRBV12-3 or TRBV12-4; D gene unclear. This CDR3 spans 13 amino acids. The ends were cut back, 5 bases at V and 10 bases at J, with 17 bases in the middle. CDR3 amino acids: CASSPVPRKSYTF. DNA for the CDR3: TGTGCCAGCAGTCCCGTCCCGCGCAAGTCCTACACCTTC.

This clonotype was picked up many times. CDR3 bases: TGTGCCAGCAGCCGCTATCCATCCTATGGCTACACCTTC. It codes for CASSRYPSYGYTF. The rearrangement uses TRBV12-3 or TRBV12-4 and TRBJ1-2, with D unclear. V lost 6 bases, J lost 4 bases, and 12 bases lay in between. The CDR3 totals 13 residues.

The rearrangement uses TRBV12-3 or TRBV12-4 and TRBJ1-2; D is possibly TRBD1 (5 bases). Deletions cut 2 bases from V and 1 base from J, with 17 bases between. CDR3 length: 17 amino acids. Here the CDR3 DNA reads TGTGCCAGCAGTTTAAAGGGATATCCAGGGTTTAACTATGGCTACACCTTC. This gives the protein CASSLKGYPGFNYGYTF.

By sample share, this clonotype is medium-sized. The rearrangement uses TRBV12-3 or TRBV12-4 and TRBJ1-2, with D unclear. The CDR3 loop spans 13 amino acids. V was clipped by 6 bases and J by 7 bases, with 15 bases between them. In DNA form, the CDR3 reads TGTGCCAGCAGCCTCCCTTTATTGTCTGGCTACACCTTC. Its protein product is CASSLPLLSGYTF.

The table lists this clonotype with many counts. The V call is TRBV12-3 or TRBV12-4, the J call TRBJ1-2; possibly TRBD1 for D (6 bases). Trimming stripped 1 base from V and 5 bases from J, with 14 bases between. CDR3 length: 15 amino acids. CDR3 loop: CASSLGTAMYYGYTF. DNA for the CDR3: TGTGCCAGCAGTTTAGGGACAGCGATGTATTATGGCTACACCTTC.

By share of the sample, this clonotype is medium-sized. The chain joins TRBV12-3 or TRBV12-4 to TRBJ1-2, with 7 bases aligning to TRBD1. The CDR3 length is 16 residues. V dropped 5 bases and J dropped 8; count of bases not matched to a gene: 17. The CDR3 DNA is TGTGCCAGCAGTCCCACGGGGACAGCAAAGAAGGAAGGCTACACCTTC. Its protein is CASSPTGTAKKEGYTF.

This clonotype is deemed large. The V gene is TRBV12-3 or TRBV12-4, the J gene TRBJ1-2; D ambiguous. This CDR3 contains 14 residues. V lost 6 bases to trimming and J lost 2 bases, with 13 bases between them. The CDR3 DNA sequence: TGTGCCAGCAGACCTACAGTCCTAAACTATGGCTACACCTTC. Its protein is CASRPTVLNYGYTF.

This clonotype was seen ten or more times. The V call is TRBV12-3 or TRBV12-4, the J call TRBJ1-2; D might be TRBD1 (5 bases). The length of the CDR3 is 12 residues. V dropped 6 bases and J dropped 5 bases, with 10 bases sitting between them. The CDR3 nucleotides are TGTGCCAGCAGGACGACAGTTTATGGCTACACCTTC. It encodes CASRTTVYGYTF.

This clonotype was seen ten or more times. The rearrangement uses TRBV12-3 or TRBV12-4 and TRBJ1-2; D gene uncertain. The CDR3 has 14 residues. Trimming removed 1 base at V and 2 bases at J, with 8 bases between. Here the CDR3 DNA reads TGTGCCAGCAGTTTAGTCGCGACAAACTATGGCTACACCTTC. Translation: CASSLVATNYGYTF.

This clonotype ranks as medium-sized. This chain joins TRBV12-3 or TRBV12-4 and TRBJ1-2; D is undetermined. With 1 base removed from V and 4 bases from J, the gap between germline ends came to 10 bases. The CDR3 runs to 14 residues. CDR3 sequence (DNA): TGTGCCAGCAGTTTAGGCGAGACAAGCTATGGCTACACCTTC. It specifies CASSLGETSYGYTF.